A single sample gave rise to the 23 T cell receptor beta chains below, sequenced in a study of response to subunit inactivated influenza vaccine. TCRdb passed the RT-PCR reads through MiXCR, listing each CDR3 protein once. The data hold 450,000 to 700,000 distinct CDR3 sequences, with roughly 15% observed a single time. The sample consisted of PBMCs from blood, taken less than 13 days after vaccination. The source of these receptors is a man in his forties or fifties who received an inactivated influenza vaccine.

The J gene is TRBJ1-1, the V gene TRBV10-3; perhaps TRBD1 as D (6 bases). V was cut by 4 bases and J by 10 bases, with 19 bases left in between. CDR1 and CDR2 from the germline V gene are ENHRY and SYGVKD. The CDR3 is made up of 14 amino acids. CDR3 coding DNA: TGTGCCATCAGTGCTGCGCAGGGGATCCGGGGAGCTTTCTTT. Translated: CAISAAQGIRGAFF.

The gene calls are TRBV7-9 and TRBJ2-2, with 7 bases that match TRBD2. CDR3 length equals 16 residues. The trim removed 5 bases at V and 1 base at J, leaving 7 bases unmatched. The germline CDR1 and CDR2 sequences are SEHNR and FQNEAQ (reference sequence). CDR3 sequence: CASSPFTSENTGELFF. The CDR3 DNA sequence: TGTGCCAGCAGCCCCTTTACTAGCGAGAACACCGGGGAGCTGTTTTTT.

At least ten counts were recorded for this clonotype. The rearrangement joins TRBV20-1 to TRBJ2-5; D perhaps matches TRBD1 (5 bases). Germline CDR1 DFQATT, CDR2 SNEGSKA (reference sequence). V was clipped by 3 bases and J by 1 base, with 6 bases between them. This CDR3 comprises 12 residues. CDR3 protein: CSARTVQETQYF. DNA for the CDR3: TGCAGTGCTAGGACAGTCCAAGAGACCCAGTACTTC.

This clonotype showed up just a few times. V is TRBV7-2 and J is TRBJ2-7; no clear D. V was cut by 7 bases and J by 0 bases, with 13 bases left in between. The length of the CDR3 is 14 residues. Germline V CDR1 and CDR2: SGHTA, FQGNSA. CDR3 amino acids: CASKPADISYEQYF. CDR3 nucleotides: TGTGCCAGCAAACCAGCAGATATCTCCTACGAGCAGTACTTC.

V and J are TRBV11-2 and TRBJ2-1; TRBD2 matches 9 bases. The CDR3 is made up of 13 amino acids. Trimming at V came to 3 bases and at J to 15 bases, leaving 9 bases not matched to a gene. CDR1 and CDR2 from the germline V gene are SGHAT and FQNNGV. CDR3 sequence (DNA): TGTGCCAGCAGCTTCGAGCCCGGGACTAGCCTGTTCTTC. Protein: CASSFEPGTSLFF.

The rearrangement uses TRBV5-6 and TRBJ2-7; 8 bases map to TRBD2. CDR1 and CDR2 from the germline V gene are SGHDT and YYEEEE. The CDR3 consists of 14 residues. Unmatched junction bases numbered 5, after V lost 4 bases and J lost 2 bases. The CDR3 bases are TGTGCCAGCAGCCTGAATAGCGGGACCTACGAGCAGTACTTC. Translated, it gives CASSLNSGTYEQYF.

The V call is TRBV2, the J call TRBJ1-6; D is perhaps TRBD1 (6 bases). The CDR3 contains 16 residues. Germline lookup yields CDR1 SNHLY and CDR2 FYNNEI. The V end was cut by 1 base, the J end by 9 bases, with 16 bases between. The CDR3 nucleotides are TGTGCCAGCAGTGAAGAGGGGGGCAGGGCGGTTTCACCCCTCCACTTT. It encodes CASSEEGGRAVSPLHF.

The CDR3 DNA reads as TGTGCCAGCAGCGAAAACAGTCCCCTCGTCTACAATGAGCAGTTCTTC. Translation gives CASSENSPLVYNEQFF. The chain combines TRBV7-2 with TRBJ2-1, with no clear D. Germline V gives CDR1 SGHTA, CDR2 FQGNSA. The CDR3 spans 16 residues. V lost 5 bases, J lost 3 bases, and 17 bases lay in between.

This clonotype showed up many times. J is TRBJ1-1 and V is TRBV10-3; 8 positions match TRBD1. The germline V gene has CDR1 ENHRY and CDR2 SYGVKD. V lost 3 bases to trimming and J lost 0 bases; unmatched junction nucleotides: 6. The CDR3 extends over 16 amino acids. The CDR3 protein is CAISEGQGRVNTEAFF. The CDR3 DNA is TGTGCCATCAGTGAAGGACAGGGAAGGGTGAACACTGAAGCTTTCTTT.

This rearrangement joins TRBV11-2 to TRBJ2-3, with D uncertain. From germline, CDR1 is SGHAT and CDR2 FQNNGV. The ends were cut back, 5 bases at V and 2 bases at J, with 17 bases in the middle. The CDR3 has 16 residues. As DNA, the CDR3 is TGTGCCAGCAGCCCCCAGCCCCCCGGTGCCACAGATACGCAGTATTTT. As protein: CASSPQPPGATDTQYF.

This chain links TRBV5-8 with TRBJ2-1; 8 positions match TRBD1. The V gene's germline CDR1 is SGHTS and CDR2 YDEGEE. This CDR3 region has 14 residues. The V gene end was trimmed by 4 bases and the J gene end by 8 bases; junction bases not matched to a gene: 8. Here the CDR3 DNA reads TGTGCCAGCAGCCTGAGGGACAGGTATGATGAGCAGTTCTTC. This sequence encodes CASSLRDRYDEQFF.

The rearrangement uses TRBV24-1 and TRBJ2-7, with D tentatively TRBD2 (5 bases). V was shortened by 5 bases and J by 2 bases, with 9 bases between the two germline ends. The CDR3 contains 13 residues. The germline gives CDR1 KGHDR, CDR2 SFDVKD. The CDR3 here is CATSGTGTYEQYF. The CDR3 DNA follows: TGTGCCACCAGTGGGACGGGAACCTACGAGCAGTACTTC.

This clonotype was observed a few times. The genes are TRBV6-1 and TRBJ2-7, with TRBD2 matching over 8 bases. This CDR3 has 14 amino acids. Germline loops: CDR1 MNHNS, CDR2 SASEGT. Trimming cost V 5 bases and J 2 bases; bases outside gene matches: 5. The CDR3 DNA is TGTGCCAGCAGTAATAGCGGGGACGCCTACGAGCAGTACTTC. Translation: CASSNSGDAYEQYF.

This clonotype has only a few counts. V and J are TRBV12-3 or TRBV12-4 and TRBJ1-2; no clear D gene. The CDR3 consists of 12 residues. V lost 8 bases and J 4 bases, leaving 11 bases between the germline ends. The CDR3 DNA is TGTGCCAGCTCGCCCAGATTCTATGGCTACACCTTC. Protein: CASSPRFYGYTF.

The CDR3, as DNA: TGCGCCAGCAGCCGCAACAGGGGCTCACCCCTCCACTTT. This translates into CASSRNRGSPLHF. The V gene is TRBV4-3, the J gene TRBJ1-6, with 7 bases aligning to TRBD1. Germline CDR1 reads LGHNA; CDR2 reads YSLEER. This CDR3 has 13 residues. V dropped 4 bases and J dropped 10; count of bases not matched to a gene: 4.

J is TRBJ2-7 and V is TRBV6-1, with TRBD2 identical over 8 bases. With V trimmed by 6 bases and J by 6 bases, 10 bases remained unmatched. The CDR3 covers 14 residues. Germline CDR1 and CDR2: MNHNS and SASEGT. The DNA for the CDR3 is TGTGCCAGCAGCCCGGGGGGGCTAGCGTCCGAGCAGTACTTC. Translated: CASSPGGLASEQYF.

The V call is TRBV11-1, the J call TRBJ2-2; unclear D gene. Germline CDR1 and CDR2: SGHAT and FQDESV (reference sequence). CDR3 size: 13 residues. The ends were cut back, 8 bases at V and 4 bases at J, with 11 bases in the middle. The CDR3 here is CASRQVPTGELFF. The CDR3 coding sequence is TGTGCCAGCCGGCAAGTTCCCACCGGGGAGCTGTTTTTT.

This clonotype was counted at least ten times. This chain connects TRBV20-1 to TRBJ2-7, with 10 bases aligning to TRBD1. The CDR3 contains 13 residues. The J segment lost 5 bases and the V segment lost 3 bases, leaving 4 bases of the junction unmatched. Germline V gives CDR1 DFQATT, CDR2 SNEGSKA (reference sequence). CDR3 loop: CSARGQGLNEQYF. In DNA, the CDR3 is TGCAGTGCTAGGGGACAGGGGTTGAACGAGCAGTACTTC.

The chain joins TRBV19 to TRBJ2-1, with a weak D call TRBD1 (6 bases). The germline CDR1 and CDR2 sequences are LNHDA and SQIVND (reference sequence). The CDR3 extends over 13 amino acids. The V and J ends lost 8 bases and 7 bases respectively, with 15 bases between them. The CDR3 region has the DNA TGTGCCAGTTCTATTATACAGGGAAATGAGCAGTTCTTC. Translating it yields CASSIIQGNEQFF.

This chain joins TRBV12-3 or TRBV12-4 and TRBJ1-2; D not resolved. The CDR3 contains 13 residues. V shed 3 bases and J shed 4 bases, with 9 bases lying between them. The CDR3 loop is CASSFSGFYGYTF. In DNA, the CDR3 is TGTGCCAGCAGTTTTTCTGGTTTCTATGGCTACACCTTC.

The CDR3: CSVAGGKGGNEKLFF. The CDR3 bases are TGCAGCGTTGCAGGGGGAAAAGGTGGTAATGAAAAACTGTTTTTT. The V gene is TRBV29-1, the J gene TRBJ1-4; TRBD1 matches 7 bases. Germline V lookup: CDR1 SQVTM, CDR2 ANQGSEA. Trimming removed 4 bases from V and 4 bases from J; junction bases left unmatched: 9. The CDR3 spans 15 residues.

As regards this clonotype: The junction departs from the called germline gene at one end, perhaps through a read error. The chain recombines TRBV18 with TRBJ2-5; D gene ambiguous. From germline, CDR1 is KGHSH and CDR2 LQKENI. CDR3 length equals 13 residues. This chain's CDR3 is CASPPPQSWTQYF. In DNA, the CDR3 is TGTGCCAGCCCACCCCCCCAAAGTTGGACCCAGTACTTC.

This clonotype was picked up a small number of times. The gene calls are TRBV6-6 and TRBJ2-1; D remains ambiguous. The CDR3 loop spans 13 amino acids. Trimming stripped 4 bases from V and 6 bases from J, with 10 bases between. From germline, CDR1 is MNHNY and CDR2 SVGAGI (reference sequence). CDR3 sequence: CASSSVTINEQFF. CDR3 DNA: TGTGCCAGCAGTTCGGTGACGATCAATGAGCAGTTCTTC.